Following are 21 T cell receptor beta chains from one sample sequenced in a study of shared clonotypes between healthy human individuals. In the naive CD8 group, cells lacked CD45RO and were positively selected for CCR7, so terminally differentiated effector memory CD45RA+ cells were left out. Clones were sequenced by immunoSEQ multiplex PCR, and TCRdb holds only the in-frame ones, with some missing. The sample contains 550,000 to 750,000 clones, around 95% of which appear only once. Sequenced material: naive CD8+ T cells sorted from blood. The receptor set was obtained from a woman under 40 in good health.

The chain is built from TRBV6-6 and TRBJ2-2; no reliable D call. Germline V gene lookup returns CDR1 MNHNY and CDR2 SVGAGI (reference sequence). This CDR3 has 13 residues. V was cut by 3 bases and J by 5 bases, with 7 bases left in between. Written as DNA, the CDR3 is TGTGCCAGCAGTTATCCGGAAACCGGGGAGCTGTTTTTT. This gives the protein CASSYPETGELFF.

This sequence joins TRBV7-2 and TRBJ2-5, with TRBD2 as a possible D gene (6 bases). Trimming pared 1 base from V and 5 bases from J, leaving 11 bases between. The CDR3 is made up of 14 amino acids. Germline CDR1 is SGHTA and CDR2 is FQGNSA. As DNA, the CDR3 is TGTGCCAGCAGCTTAGTGGAGGGGTGGGAGACCCAGTACTTC. Translating it yields CASSLVEGWETQYF.

The rearrangement uses TRBV4-2 and TRBJ2-7; tentatively, D is TRBD2 (6 bases). Germline V gives CDR1 LGHNA, CDR2 YNFKEQ. The CDR3 is 17 residues long. The V and J ends lost 0 bases and 3 bases respectively, with 18 bases between them. The CDR3 sequence is CASSQEGSSVGVYEQYF. The CDR3 region has the DNA TGTGCCAGCAGCCAAGAGGGTTCTAGCGTAGGGGTCTACGAGCAGTACTTC.

The gene calls are TRBV28 and TRBJ1-2; D might be TRBD1 (6 bases). The CDR3 consists of 14 residues. Germline V CDR1 and CDR2: MDHEN, SYDVKM. Trimming pared 5 bases from V and 8 bases from J, leaving 18 bases between. The CDR3 loop is CASSISGEDDGYTF. In nucleotides, the CDR3 is TGTGCCAGCAGTATCTCAGGGGAAGACGACGGCTACACCTTC.

In nucleotides, the CDR3 is TGCGCCAGCAGACGGGACGCATACTCCTACAATGAGCAGTTCTTC. This sequence encodes CASRRDAYSYNEQFF. The V gene is TRBV5-1, the J gene TRBJ2-1, with D perhaps given as TRBD1 or TRBD2 (5 bases each). This CDR3 comprises 15 residues. CDR1 is SGHRS and CDR2 is YFSETQ in the germline V gene. The V and J ends lost 5 bases and 0 bases respectively, with 12 bases between them.

The chain links TRBV28 to TRBJ1-3, with D perhaps TRBD1 (6 bases). Germline CDR1 MDHEN, CDR2 SYDVKM. This CDR3 is 15 amino acids long. The V end lost 3 bases, the J end lost 4 bases, and 13 bases lay between the germline ends. The CDR3 region has the DNA TGTGCCAGCAGTTTTCCTCGGACAGAAGGAAACACCATATATTTT. Translating gives CASSFPRTEGNTIYF. The full variable domain, with the rest looked up from reference TRBV28 and TRBJ1-3, is DVKVTQSSRYLVKRTGEKVFLECVQDMDHENMFWYRQDPGLGLRLIYFSYDVKMKEKGDIPEGYSVSREKKERFSLILESASTNQTSMYLCASSFPRTEGNTIYFGEGSWLTVV.

The gene calls are TRBV28 and TRBJ2-1; D may be TRBD2 (5 bases). Germline CDR1 and CDR2: MDHEN and SYDVKM. CDR3 size: 14 residues. Trimming cost V 5 bases and J 8 bases, with 16 bases left between them. The CDR3 DNA reads as TGTGCCAGCAGTCCTATTCCCGGGAACGATGAGCAGTTCTTC. Translated, it gives CASSPIPGNDEQFF.

This clone appeared once. This sequence joins TRBV27 and TRBJ2-2; D is ambiguous. Germline V gene data show CDR1 as MNHEY and CDR2 as SMNVEV (reference sequence). CDR3 size: 13 residues. V lost 5 bases to trimming and J lost 2 bases, with 6 bases between them. CDR3: CASSIFNTGELFF. In nucleotides, the CDR3 is TGTGCCAGCAGTATATTTAACACCGGGGAGCTGTTTTTT.

The chain uses TRBV2 and TRBJ2-7, with D tentatively TRBD1 (7 bases). Germline CDR1 and CDR2: SNHLY and FYNNEI. The V and J ends lost 6 bases and 5 bases respectively, with 20 bases between them. This CDR3 comprises 15 residues. CDR3 protein: CASSWPAGGGHEQYF. The CDR3 DNA reads as TGTGCCAGCAGCTGGCCCGCAGGAGGGGGCCACGAGCAGTACTTC. Combining the CDR3 with reference TRBV2 and TRBJ2-7 gives the whole variable domain EPEVTQTPSHQVTQMGQEVILRCVPISNHLYFYWYRQILGQKVEFLVSFYNNEISEKSEIFDDQFSVERPDGSNFTLKIRSTKLEDSAMYFCASSWPAGGGHEQYFGPGTRLTVT.

The V and J genes are TRBV4-1 and TRBJ2-7; D is unresolved. The length of the CDR3 is 14 residues. Trimming pared 4 bases from V and 0 bases from J, leaving 10 bases between. Germline lookup yields CDR1 MGHRA and CDR2 YSYEKL. The CDR3 DNA reads TGCGCCAGCAGCCTCCGGAAGGCCTCCTACGAGCAGTACTTC. Its translation: CASSLRKASYEQYF.

V gene TRBV5-4 combines with J gene TRBJ2-7, with D maybe TRBD2 (6 bases). V dropped 1 base and J dropped 2 bases, with 13 bases sitting between them. The germline gives CDR1 SGHNT, CDR2 YYREEE (reference sequence). CDR3 length: 15 amino acids. The CDR3 region has the DNA TGTGCCAGCAGCTTGCCTGGGACTCGACCCTACGAGCAGTACTTC. This encodes CASSLPGTRPYEQYF.

V usage is TRBV27 and J usage is TRBJ2-2; 10 positions agree with TRBD2. CDR3 length equals 16 residues. Unmatched junction bases numbered 5, after V lost 6 bases and J lost 1 base. CDR1 MNHEY and CDR2 SMNVEV come from the germline V gene (reference sequence). The CDR3 region is CASRRIAGGNTGELFF. In nucleotides, the CDR3 is TGTGCCAGCAGGCGAATAGCGGGAGGGAACACCGGGGAGCTGTTTTTT.

This rearrangement joins TRBV15 to TRBJ2-1; the match to TRBD2 covers 7 bases. The V gene's germline CDR1 is LNHNV and CDR2 YYDKDF (reference sequence). V shed 0 bases, J shed 3 bases, and the junction held 11 bases outside the gene matches. The CDR3 spans 18 residues. The CDR3: CATSRDPPWRESYNEQFF. CDR3 sequence (DNA): TGTGCCACCAGCAGAGACCCCCCTTGGCGGGAGAGCTACAATGAGCAGTTCTTC.

The chain joins TRBV19 to TRBJ2-3, with D tentatively TRBD1 or TRBD2 (5 bases each). Germline V lookup: CDR1 LNHDA, CDR2 SQIVND (reference sequence). The CDR3 contains 15 residues. Trimming left V 9 bases short and J 2 bases short, with 18 bases between. The CDR3 here is CASEPGTEHTDTQYF. The CDR3 bases are TGTGCCAGCGAGCCCGGGACGGAACACACAGATACGCAGTATTTT. Variable domain in full (rest from reference TRBV19 and TRBJ2-3): DGGITQSPKYLFRKEGQNVTLSCEQNLNHDAMYWYRQDPGQGLRLIYYSQIVNDFQKGDIAEGYSVSREKKESFPLTVTSAQKNPTAFYLCASEPGTEHTDTQYFGPGTRLTVL.

The chain combines TRBV19 with TRBJ2-7, with D perhaps TRBD2 (6 bases). The CDR3 spans 13 residues. Trimming shortened V by 11 bases and J by 2 bases, and 16 bases separated the two germline ends. Germline values: CDR1 LNHDA, CDR2 SQIVND (reference sequence). CDR3 sequence: CAVQEGGTYEQYF. DNA of the CDR3: TGTGCCGTTCAAGAGGGAGGTACCTACGAGCAGTACTTC.

The CDR3 DNA is TGTGCCAGCAGTTTCGCGGGGGTAGATGGCTACACCTTC. Translating it yields CASSFAGVDGYTF. The V call is TRBV27, the J call TRBJ1-2, with TRBD1 as a possible D gene (5 bases). From germline, CDR1 is MNHEY and CDR2 SMNVEV (reference sequence). V shed 3 bases and J shed 6 bases, with 11 bases lying between them. This CDR3 has 13 residues.

The chain links TRBV28 to TRBJ2-5, with D possibly being TRBD1 (5 bases). V lost 7 bases and J 5 bases, leaving 14 bases between the germline ends. CDR1 and CDR2 from the germline V gene are MDHEN and SYDVKM. This CDR3 contains 13 residues. CDR3: CASMDNLGETQYF. CDR3 bases: TGTGCCAGCATGGACAACTTGGGGGAGACCCAGTACTTC. The variable domain in full, with the rest retrieved from reference TRBV28 and TRBJ2-5, is DVKVTQSSRYLVKRTGEKVFLECVQDMDHENMFWYRQDPGLGLRLIYFSYDVKMKEKGDIPEGYSVSREKKERFSLILESASTNQTSMYLCASMDNLGETQYFGPGTRLLVL.

This chain joins TRBV5-1 and TRBJ2-7, with 8 positions matching TRBD1. Germline lookup yields CDR1 SGHRS and CDR2 YFSETQ. There are 14 residues in the CDR3. Losses at the gene ends were 5 bases for V and 2 bases for J; bases not matched to a gene: 6. CDR3 DNA sequence: TGCGCCAGCAGACCCGGGACAGGCACCTACGAGCAGTACTTC. Amino acid sequence: CASRPGTGTYEQYF.

This clone was seen only a few times. This chain links TRBV28 with TRBJ1-1; perhaps TRBD1 as D (6 bases). The CDR3 loop spans 11 amino acids. The V gene's germline CDR1 is MDHEN and CDR2 SYDVKM. Trimming cost V 5 bases and J 13 bases, with 14 bases left between them. CDR3 amino acids: CASSPTYRVFF. The CDR3 nucleotides are TGTGCCAGCAGTCCCACCTACAGGGTTTTCTTT.

The chain links TRBV2 to TRBJ1-2, with D perhaps matching TRBD1 (6 bases). The CDR3 runs 17 residues. Trimming removed 6 bases from V and 4 bases from J, with 24 bases in between. CDR1 and CDR2 (germline): SNHLY, FYNNEI. CDR3 nucleotide sequence: TGTGCCAGCAGCCCCCCCCGCTTGGACAGTTGGCGCTATGGCTACACCTTC. It encodes CASSPPRLDSWRYGYTF.

V gene TRBV2 combines with J gene TRBJ2-4, with TRBD2 matching 7 bases. CDR3 length: 16 amino acids. The germline V gene encodes CDR1 SNHLY and CDR2 FYNNEI. V was pared by 5 bases and J by 0 bases, with 7 bases of the junction left unmatched. The CDR3 sequence: CASSSRSSGAKNIQYF. The CDR3 DNA reads TGTGCCAGCAGTTCAAGATCTAGCGGAGCCAAAAACATTCAGTACTTC.